The entry below gives a single T cell receptor beta chain sequence along with its context. The antigen is unknown. Germline V CDR1 and CDR2: SGHRS, YFSETQ. V lost 0 bases to trimming and J lost 7 bases, with 10 bases between them. The CDR3 has 13 residues. The source of the sample is a study of neoadjuvant nivolumab and ipilimumab in lung cancer. As for the study in general: The combination arm added day-1 ipilimumab 1 mg/kg to nivolumab 3 mg/kg on days 1, 15, 29.

Study results and limitations: Only a small number of samples underwent TCR sequencing. Pretherapy blood TCR richness correlated positively with resected tumor richness. From pretherapy to surgery, tumor richness and clonality rose with dual therapy.

Using immunoSEQ multiplex PCR, the repertoire was profiled, and TCRdb retains in-frame clones only, with some absent. Among around 21,000 clones listed, roughly 84% were seen once. The origin of this receptor is an adult with non-small cell lung cancer. The sequencing used peripheral blood, collected before neoadjuvant nivolumab, alone or with ipilimumab. V gene TRBV5-1 combines with J gene TRBJ2-5, with a weak D call TRBD2 (7 bases). Here the CDR3 reads CASSLEGEGTQYF. DNA of the CDR3: TGCGCCAGCAGCTTGGAGGGGGAGGGGACCCAGTACTTC.